The next 6 T cell receptor delta chains were all read from a single sample in a study of gamma-delta chains in newborns, infants, children. TCRdb made new clone calls on the reads using CATT. Of about 11,000 delta-chain clones listed, approximately 8.3% were seen once; the top ten hold around 10%. Sequences were obtained from blood. These receptors all stem from a child who was a newborn, infant or young child, either healthy, febrile or measles-vaccinated (not recorded which).

This clone was seen a handful of times. This DNA's translation and the protein TCRdb lists, from a much larger clone, do not match at residue 8, likely due to a read error; the protein shown is translated from the DNA. The chain couples TRDV2 to TRDJ1; D might be TRDD3 (6 bases). Germline loops: CDR1 GEAIGNYY, CDR2 EKD. The CDR3 is 18 residues long. V was pared by 3 bases and J by 3 bases, with 25 bases between. This CDR3 is CACDSLGATNSIPDKLIF. CDR3 coding DNA: TGTGCCTGTGACTCCTTGGGGGCTACGAATTCTATCCCCGATAAACTCATCTTT.

In this sample, this clone turned up a few times. This DNA's translation differs at residue 14 from TCRdb's protein, which comes from a much larger clone; a read error is likely, and the protein shown is translated from the DNA. V is TRDV2 and J is TRDJ1, with 10 nucleotides matching TRDD3. V trimming: 0 bases; J trimming: 6 bases; junction bases outside the gene matches: 15. The CDR3 loop spans 18 amino acids. CDR1 and CDR2 from the germline V gene are GEAIGNYY and EKD. The CDR3 sequence: CACDTVGGGYLTINKLIF. The CDR3, as DNA: TGTGCCTGTGACACCGTTGGTGGGGGATACCTGACCATCAATAAACTCATCTTT.

Only a few counts were recorded for this clone. The chain has TRDV2 and TRDJ1, with 8 positions matching TRDD3. J lost 1 base, V lost 0 bases, and 15 bases had no gene match. In germline, CDR1 is GEAIGNYY, CDR2 EKD. The CDR3 is 19 residues long. The chain's CDR3 is CACDTVDGGIGRSTDKLIF. CDR3 in DNA: TGTGCCTGTGACACCGTGGATGGGGGGATAGGTCGAAGCACCGATAAACTCATCTTT.

A word on this clone: The sample carries other DNA sequences with the same CDR3. The chain has TRDV2 and TRDJ1; D gene uncertain. Germline V gives CDR1 GEAIGNYY, CDR2 EKD. V dropped 0 bases and J dropped 0 bases, with 7 bases sitting between them. The CDR3 spans 14 residues. The CDR3 loop reads CACDTLWDTDKLIF. The CDR3 DNA sequence: TGTGCCTGTGACACCTTGTGGGACACCGATAAACTCATCTTT.

V and J are TRDV1 and TRDJ1; 12 nucleotides match TRDD3. The CDR3 has 23 amino acids. Germline loops: CDR1 TSWWSYY, CDR2 QGS. J was trimmed by 0 bases and V by 0 bases; bases with no gene match: 20. CDR3 nucleotide sequence: TGTGCTCTTGGGGAACTGGCCCCCATCTGGGGGATACGTTTAATGGAGTACACCGATAAACTCATCTTT. Translated, it gives CALGELAPIWGIRLMEYTDKLIF.

Notes on this clone: Given a far larger clone just one base away, this is likely a sequencing read error. The rearrangement links TRDV2 to TRDJ1, with 8 positions matching TRDD3. The germline gives CDR1 GEAIGNYY, CDR2 EKD. V shed 4 bases, J shed 0 bases, and the junction held 6 bases outside the gene matches. There are 15 residues in the CDR3. CDR3 protein: CACDSLGDDTDKLIF. The CDR3 DNA reads TGTGCCTGTGATTCGTTGGGGGATGACACCGATAAACTCATCTTT.